A single T cell receptor beta chain is shown here with its context. Its antigen is currently unknown. This record belongs to a study of T cell clones after liver transplantation. On the study more broadly: A pre-transplant mixed lymphocyte reaction with TCRbeta sequencing defined graft-donor-reactive clones followed in post-transplant blood. Tolerance: complete withdrawal held at least one year, liver enzymes staying within twice normal. The study, taken as a whole, reports: A larger donor-reactive than third-party decline suggested partial antigen-specific deletion. Rather than being deleted, graft donor-reactive T cells may have moved into the graft.

The assay was immunoSEQ multiplex PCR, and TCRdb's table has in-frame clones only and misses some. Of 90,000 to 120,000 clones detected, around 83% appear once; the ten largest clones hold over 0.9%. Per the germline V gene, CDR1 is PRHDT and CDR2 is FYEKMQ (reference sequence). The CDR3 runs 14 residues. V trimming: 6 bases; J trimming: 0 bases; junction bases outside the gene matches: 4. The specimen comprised CD4+ T cells from blood, sampled before liver transplant. The clonotype was recovered from a human donor who received a liver transplant. The chain joins TRBV13 to TRBJ2-7; TRBD1 aligns across 8 bases. The CDR3, as DNA: TGTGCCAGCAGAAGGGGACAGGTCTCCTACGAGCAGTACTTC. Protein sequence: CASRRGQVSYEQYF.